These 9 T cell receptor beta chains were sequenced from one sample in a study of T cell changes during pregnancy in multiple sclerosis. Assay used: immunoSEQ multiplex PCR; TCRdb lists only in-frame clones, some missing. This repertoire shows some 81,000 clones, about 91% found once; its top ten account for under 2.5%. The sequenced sample was peripheral blood, obtained before pregnancy. The receptor source for this set is a female donor with multiple sclerosis, enrolled in a pregnancy study.

This chain links TRBV4-3 with TRBJ2-1; D perhaps matches TRBD2 (6 bases). Deletions cut 2 bases from V and 4 bases from J, with 18 bases between. The germline gives CDR1 LGHNA, CDR2 YSLEER. The CDR3 runs 17 residues. CDR3 coding DNA: TGCGCCAGCAGCCAACTCATACAGGTAGGAGGGTACAATGAGCAGTTCTTC. Amino acids: CASSQLIQVGGYNEQFF.

The chain uses TRBV15 and TRBJ2-3, with 7 bases aligning to TRBD1. The CDR3 covers 12 residues. Germline CDR1 LNHNV, CDR2 YYDKDF (reference sequence). V gave up 7 bases and J gave up 4 bases; unmatched junction bases: 2. The CDR3 spells CATKGAADTQYF. CDR3 DNA: TGTGCCACCAAGGGGGCGGCAGATACGCAGTATTTT.

This clone appeared once. The chain joins TRBV14 to TRBJ2-3; TRBD2 aligns across 9 bases. The J segment lost 8 bases and the V segment lost 4 bases, leaving 7 bases of the junction unmatched. The CDR3 covers 14 residues. CDR1 and CDR2 from the germline V gene are SGHDN and FVKESK. The CDR3 here is CASSRLNSGGTQYF. CDR3 bases: TGTGCCAGCAGCCGCCTTAATAGCGGGGGTACGCAGTATTTT.

The genes are TRBV6-1 and TRBJ2-7; 8 bases map to TRBD1. Germline loops: CDR1 MNHNS, CDR2 SASEGT. The V segment lost 5 bases and the J segment 7 bases; nucleotides outside the gene matches: 10. The CDR3 consists of 14 residues. The CDR3 spells CASSTDRVSSEQYF. The CDR3 DNA is TGTGCCAGCAGTACGGACAGGGTGTCTTCTGAGCAGTACTTC.

The V gene is TRBV13, the J gene TRBJ1-3; 9 bases agree with TRBD1. CDR1 PRHDT and CDR2 FYEKMQ come from the germline V gene (reference sequence). The CDR3 totals 14 residues. With 6 bases clipped from V and 8 bases from J, the junction kept 8 bases outside the gene matches. DNA for the CDR3: TGTGCCAGCAGTTCCCGACAGGGGGGAGACACCATATATTTT. It translates to CASSSRQGGDTIYF.

This chain connects TRBV9 to TRBJ2-1, with 8 bases lining up with TRBD1. The CDR3 contains 15 residues. Germline V lookup: CDR1 SGDLS, CDR2 YYNGEE. With 4 bases clipped from V and 7 bases from J, the junction kept 10 bases outside the gene matches. Here the CDR3 DNA reads TGTGCCAGCAGCTTAACCGGACAGGGTGAAAATGAGCAGTTCTTC. Its translation is CASSLTGQGENEQFF.

Points on this clone: This likely reflects a read error, since a far larger clone is one base away. The chain uses TRBV5-6 and TRBJ1-2, with D perhaps TRBD1 (6 bases). The germline gives CDR1 SGHDT, CDR2 YYEEEE. V lost 4 bases and J 2 bases, leaving 9 bases between the germline ends. CDR3 length: 13 residues. In DNA, the CDR3 is TGTGCCAGCAGCCTAGGACAGAACTATGGCTACACCTTC. This translates into CASSLGQNYGYTF. Filled out from reference TRBV5-6 and TRBJ1-2, the complete variable domain reads DAGVTQSPTHLIKTRGQQVTLRCSPKSGHDTVSWYQQALGQGPQFIFQYYEEEERQRGNFPDRFSGHQFPNYSSELNVNALLLGDSALYLCASSLGQNYGYTFGSGTRLTVV.

The chain recombines TRBV9 with TRBJ2-5; D is uncertain. Trimming pared 5 bases from V and 2 bases from J, leaving 10 bases between. The length of the CDR3 is 13 residues. The germline V gene encodes CDR1 SGDLS and CDR2 YYNGEE. The CDR3 here is CASSYGGQETQYF. The CDR3, as DNA: TGTGCCAGCAGTTATGGCGGACAAGAGACCCAGTACTTC.

The chain has TRBV18 and TRBJ2-7; D ambiguous. CDR1 is KGHSH and CDR2 is LQKENI in the germline V gene. This CDR3 comprises 13 residues. Trimming cost V 3 bases and J 6 bases, with 12 bases left between them. This chain's CDR3 is CASSPEFTGEQYF. Here the CDR3 DNA reads TGTGCCAGCTCACCGGAATTTACGGGCGAGCAGTACTTC.